The clone carrying this T cell receptor beta chain was observed once. This sample was included in a study of T cells in Graves' hyperthyroidism and ophthalmopathy. RNA transcripts provided the source from which TCR beta CDR3 regions were amplified. Initially, a first-round RT-PCR of the TCR CDR3 employed the HTBI primer set. Using its own MiXCR run on the multiplex PCR reads, TCRdb lists one record per CDR3 protein. The table has over 200,000 distinct CDR3 sequences, about a sixth seen once. CDR1 and CDR2 (germline): MNHNS, SASEGT. The ends were cut back, 3 bases at V and 1 base at J, with 13 bases in the middle. This CDR3 is 15 amino acids long.

This chain joins TRBV6-1 and TRBJ2-7, with D perhaps matching TRBD1 (6 bases). Sequenced: blood. This receptor was identified in a man in his forties or fifties with Graves' hyperthyroidism. This chain's CDR3 is CASSEGHPHSYEQYF. DNA for the CDR3: TGTGCCAGCAGTGAGGGACATCCCCATTCCTACGAGCAGTACTTC.